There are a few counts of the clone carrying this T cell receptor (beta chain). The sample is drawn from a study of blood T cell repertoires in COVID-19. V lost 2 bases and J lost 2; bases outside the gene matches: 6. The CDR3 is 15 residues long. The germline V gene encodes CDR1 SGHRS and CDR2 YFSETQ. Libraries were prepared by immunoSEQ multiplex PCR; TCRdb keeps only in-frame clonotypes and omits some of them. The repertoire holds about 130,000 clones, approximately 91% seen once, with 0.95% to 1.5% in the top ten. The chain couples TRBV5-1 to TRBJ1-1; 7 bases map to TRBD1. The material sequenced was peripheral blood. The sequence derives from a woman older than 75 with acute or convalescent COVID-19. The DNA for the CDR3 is TGCGCCAGCAGCTTACCGGGACAGCCCAACACTGAAGCTTTCTTT. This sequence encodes CASSLPGQPNTEAFF.